What follows is one T cell receptor beta chain and its context. Its antigen is not known. This entry is derived from a study of cytomegalovirus exposure and HLA in healthy donors. Sequencing was performed with immunoSEQ multiplex PCR; in TCRdb, only in-frame clones are kept and a portion is missing. The sample includes some 240,000 clones, more than 75% of them seen just once. Study-wide points: Rare TCR sequences dominated, though some public TCRs recurred in many donors.

V was clipped by 5 bases and J by 6 bases, with 5 bases between them. The germline gives CDR1 MDHEN, CDR2 SYDVKM. The CDR3 contains 11 residues. This clonotype originated in a woman under 40 in good health and CMV-seropositive. V usage is TRBV28 and J usage is TRBJ1-5; D not certain. Material: PBMCs. CDR3 coding DNA: TGTGCCAGCAGTCGAGTTCAGCCCCAGCATTTT. Protein: CASSRVQPQHF.